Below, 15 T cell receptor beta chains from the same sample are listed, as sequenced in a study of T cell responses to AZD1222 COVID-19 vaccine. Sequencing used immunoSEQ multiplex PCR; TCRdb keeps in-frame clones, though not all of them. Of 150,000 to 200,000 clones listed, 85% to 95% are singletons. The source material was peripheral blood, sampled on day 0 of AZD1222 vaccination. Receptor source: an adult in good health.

The CDR3 nucleotides are TGCGCCAGCAGTGAGGGACAGGGACTCGGAGAGACCCAGTACTTC. Its translation is CASSEGQGLGETQYF. The rearrangement links TRBV10-1 to TRBJ2-5; 8 positions match TRBD1. The CDR3 totals 15 residues. CDR1 is WNHNN, CDR2 SYGVQD, per germline (reference sequence). J lost 4 bases, V lost 2 bases, and 6 bases had no gene match.

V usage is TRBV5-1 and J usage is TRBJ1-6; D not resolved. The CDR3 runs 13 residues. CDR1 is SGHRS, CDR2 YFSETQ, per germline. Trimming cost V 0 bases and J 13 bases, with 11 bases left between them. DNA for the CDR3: TGCGCCAGCAGCTTGGCCCCGGGAGAGCCCCTCCACTTT. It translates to CASSLAPGEPLHF.

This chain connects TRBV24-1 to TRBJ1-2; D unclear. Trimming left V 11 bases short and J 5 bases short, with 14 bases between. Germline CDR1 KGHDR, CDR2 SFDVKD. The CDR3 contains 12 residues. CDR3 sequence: CAILSGLYGYTF. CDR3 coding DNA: TGTGCCATCCTTTCGGGCCTATATGGCTACACCTTC.

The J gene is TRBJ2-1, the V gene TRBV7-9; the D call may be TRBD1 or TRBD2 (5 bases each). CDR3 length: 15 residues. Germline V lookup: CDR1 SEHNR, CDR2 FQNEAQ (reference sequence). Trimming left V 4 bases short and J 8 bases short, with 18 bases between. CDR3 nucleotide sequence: TGTGCCAGCAGCTCGTACCGCGCCAGGGACGATGAGCAGTTCTTC. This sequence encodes CASSSYRARDDEQFF.

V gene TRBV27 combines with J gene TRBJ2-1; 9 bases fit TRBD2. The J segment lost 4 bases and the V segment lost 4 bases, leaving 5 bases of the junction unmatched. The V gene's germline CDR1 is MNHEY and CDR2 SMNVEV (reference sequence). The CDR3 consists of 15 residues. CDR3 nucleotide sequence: TGTGCCAGCAGTTCTAGCGGGGTCCTTTACAATGAGCAGTTCTTC. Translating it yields CASSSSGVLYNEQFF.

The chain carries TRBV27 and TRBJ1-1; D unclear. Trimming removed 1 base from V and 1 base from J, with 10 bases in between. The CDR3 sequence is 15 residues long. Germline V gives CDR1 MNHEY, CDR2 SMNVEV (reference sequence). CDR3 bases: TGTGCCAGCAGTTTATGGATTGGGGAGAACACTGAAGCTTTCTTT. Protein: CASSLWIGENTEAFF.

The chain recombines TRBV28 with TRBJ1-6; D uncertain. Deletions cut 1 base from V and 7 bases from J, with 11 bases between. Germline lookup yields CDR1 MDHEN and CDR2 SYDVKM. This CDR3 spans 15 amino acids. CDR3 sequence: CASSLLGVGNSPLHF. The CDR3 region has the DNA TGTGCCAGCAGTTTATTGGGTGTGGGGAATTCACCCCTCCACTTT.

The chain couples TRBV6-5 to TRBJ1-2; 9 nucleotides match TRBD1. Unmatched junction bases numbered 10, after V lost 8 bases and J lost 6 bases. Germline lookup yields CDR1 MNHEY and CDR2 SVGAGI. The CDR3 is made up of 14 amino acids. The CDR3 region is CASGRTGAENGYTF. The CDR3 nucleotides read TGTGCCAGCGGACGGACAGGGGCCGAAAATGGCTACACCTTC.

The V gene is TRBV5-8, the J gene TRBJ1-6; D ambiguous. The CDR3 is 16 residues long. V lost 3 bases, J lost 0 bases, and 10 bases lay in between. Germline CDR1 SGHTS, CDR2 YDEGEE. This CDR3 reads CASSSSGSSYNSPLHF. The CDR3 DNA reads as TGTGCCAGCAGCTCAAGCGGGAGCTCCTATAATTCACCCCTCCACTTT.

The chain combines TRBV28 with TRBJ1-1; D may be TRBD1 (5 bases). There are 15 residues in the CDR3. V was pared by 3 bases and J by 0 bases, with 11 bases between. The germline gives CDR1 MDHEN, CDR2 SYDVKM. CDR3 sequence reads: CASSFQGHMNTEAFF. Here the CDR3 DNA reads TGTGCCAGCAGTTTTCAAGGACACATGAACACTGAAGCTTTCTTT.

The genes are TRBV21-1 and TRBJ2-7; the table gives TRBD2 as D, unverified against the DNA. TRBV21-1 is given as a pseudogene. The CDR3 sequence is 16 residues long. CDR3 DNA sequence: TGTGCCAGCAGCCAAGCCCCTCGGGGTCGCTCCTACGAGCAGTACTTC. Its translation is CASSQAPRGRSYEQYF.

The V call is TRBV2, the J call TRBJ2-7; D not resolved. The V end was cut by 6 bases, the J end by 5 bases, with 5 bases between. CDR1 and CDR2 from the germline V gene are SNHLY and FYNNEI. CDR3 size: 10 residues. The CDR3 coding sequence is TGTGCCAGCAGAAAGGACGAGCAGTACTTC. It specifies CASRKDEQYF.

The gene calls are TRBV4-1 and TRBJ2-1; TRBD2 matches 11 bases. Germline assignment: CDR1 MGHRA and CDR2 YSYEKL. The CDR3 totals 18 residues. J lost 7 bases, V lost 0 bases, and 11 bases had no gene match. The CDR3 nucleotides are TGCGCCAGCAGCCAAGATTTTACTAGCGGGGGATTTTGGAATGAGCAGTTCTTC. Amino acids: CASSQDFTSGGFWNEQFF.

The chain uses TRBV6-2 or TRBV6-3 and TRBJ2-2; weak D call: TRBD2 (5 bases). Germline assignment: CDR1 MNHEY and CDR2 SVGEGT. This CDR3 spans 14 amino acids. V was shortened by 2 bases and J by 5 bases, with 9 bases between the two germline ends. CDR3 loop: CASSYAGMTGELFF. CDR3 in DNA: TGTGCCAGCAGTTACGCGGGTATGACCGGGGAGCTGTTTTTT.

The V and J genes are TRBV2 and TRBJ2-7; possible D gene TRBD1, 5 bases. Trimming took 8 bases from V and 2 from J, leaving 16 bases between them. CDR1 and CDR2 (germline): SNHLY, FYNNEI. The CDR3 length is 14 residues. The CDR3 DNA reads TGTGCCAGCGGGCACAAACAGGATACCTACGAGCAGTACTTC. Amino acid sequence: CASGHKQDTYEQYF.